This T cell receptor (beta chain) emerged from a study of blood T cell repertoires in COVID-19. As for the study in general: There were acute and convalescent COVID-19 samples, and they came from the United States, Italy and Spain. Nucleic acid was either cDNA or gDNA, and it came from T cells, B-cell-depleted T cells, or PBMCs.

This CDR3 comprises 13 residues. Trimming removed 5 bases from V and 5 bases from J, with 11 bases in between. The Seattle patients joined while their infection was active and were tracked longitudinally afterward. Original handling: Estimated nucleated cell counts came from reference gene primer amplification. Clones were sequenced by immunoSEQ multiplex PCR, and TCRdb holds only the in-frame ones, with some missing. That table gives V, J and clone size, and the DNA gave D and trimming. This sample has approximately 180,000 clones, with approximately 87% found just once. Sequences were obtained from peripheral blood. This TCR was sampled from a woman in her 70s with COVID-19, enrolled during active disease. The chain has TRBV12-3 or TRBV12-4 and TRBJ2-3, with D perhaps TRBD2 (6 bases). For the CDR3, the DNA is TGTGCCAGCAGTCGGGGAGGCGGAGATACGCAGTATTTT. Protein: CASSRGGGDTQYF.